This TCR beta chain was recovered during a study of blood T cells in healthy people across ages. V shed 6 bases and J 4 bases; nucleotides not matched to a gene: 6. Germline CDR1 DFQATT, CDR2 SNEGSKA (reference sequence). This CDR3 spans 14 amino acids. With a J-beta primer mix and a sample-barcoded 5' primer, a second PCR ran about 7 to 11 cycles. TCRdb passed the 5' RACE reads through MiXCR, listing each CDR3 protein once. This sample yields some 900,000 distinct CDR3 sequences, of which around 46% are seen a single time; 13% belongs to the top ten. The sequence was obtained from a man under 40 in good health. What was sequenced was blood. The chain couples TRBV20-1 to TRBJ2-3; TRBD2 agrees at 11 bases. This chain's CDR3 is CSAPTSGSADTQYF. In DNA form, the CDR3 reads TGCAGTGCCCCAACTAGCGGGAGCGCAGATACGCAGTATTTT.